A selection of T cell receptor beta chains follows, all from one sample in a study of CD8 T cell repertoires and HIV-1 epitope variants. For these receptors, no antigen is known. The repertoire was sequenced with immunoSEQ multiplex PCR; TCRdb's copy has only in-frame clones and lacks some. The table shows under 2,500 clones, with roughly two thirds occurring only once. Material: cultured CD8+ T cells derived from PBMCs. The receptor source for this set is a male donor with HIV. The CDR3 runs from the conserved cysteine through the conserved F or W. Each record gives: J gene, D gene, V gene, clone size, CDR3 DNA, CDR3 protein. The D gene is left open where the match is weak. The listing skips clone size in some rows; elsewhere it reads once, few, many or a size class.

j_gene: TRBJ1-2; d_gene: TRBD1; v_gene: TRBV4-3; abundance: -; CDR3nt: TGCGCCAGCAGCCAAGATTGGACAGGCCCTGCGAACTATGGCTACACCTTC; CDR3aa: CASSQDWTGPANYGYTF
j_gene: TRBJ1-2; d_gene: TRBD1; v_gene: TRBV10-3; abundance: -; CDR3nt: TGTGCCATCCGTTCGACAGGGGAAAGCTATGGCTACACCTTC; CDR3aa: CAIRSTGESYGYTF
j_gene: TRBJ1-5; d_gene: -; v_gene: TRBV19; abundance: -; CDR3nt: TGTGCCAGTAGCCCCGGGACACCATATCAGCCCCAGCATTTT; CDR3aa: CASSPGTPYQPQHF
j_gene: TRBJ2-2; d_gene: TRBD1; v_gene: TRBV6-5; abundance: -; CDR3nt: TGTGCCAGCAGTTACTTGACAGGGGTCGGGGAGCTGTTTTTT; CDR3aa: CASSYLTGVGELFF
j_gene: TRBJ2-3; d_gene: -; v_gene: TRBV9; abundance: -; CDR3nt: TGTGCCAGCAGCGTAGGGGACGGGGCTGGAGATACGCAGTATTTT; CDR3aa: CASSVGDGAGDTQYF
j_gene: TRBJ1-1; d_gene: TRBD1; v_gene: TRBV5-1; abundance: -; CDR3nt: TGCGCCAGCAGCACTCAGGGGGACACTGAAGCTTTCTTT; CDR3aa: CASSTQGDTEAFF
j_gene: TRBJ2-2; d_gene: -; v_gene: TRBV9; abundance: few; CDR3nt: TGTGCCAGCAGCTCAGGGGGGGACACCGGGGAGCTGTTTTTT; CDR3aa: CASSSGGDTGELFF
j_gene: TRBJ1-5; d_gene: -; v_gene: TRBV19; abundance: once; CDR3nt: TGTGCCAGTAGTATAGCCATCCATCAGCCCCAGCATTTT; CDR3aa: CASSIAIHQPQHF
j_gene: TRBJ2-7; d_gene: -; v_gene: TRBV11-2; abundance: -; CDR3nt: TGTGCCAGCAGCTTAGAAGGTACAGAGTACTACGAGCAGTACTTC; CDR3aa: CASSLEGTEYYEQYF
j_gene: TRBJ2-5; d_gene: -; v_gene: TRBV5-6; abundance: -; CDR3nt: TGTGCCAGCAGCCCCGAAGCTACTAGGGAAGAGACCCAGTACTTC; CDR3aa: CASSPEATREETQYF
j_gene: TRBJ1-1; d_gene: TRBD1; v_gene: TRBV13; abundance: -; CDR3nt: TGTGCCAGCAGCCATACAGGGGACTCTGAAGCTTTCTTT; CDR3aa: CASSHTGDSEAFF
j_gene: TRBJ1-1; d_gene: -; v_gene: TRBV15; abundance: few; CDR3nt: TGTGCCACCAGCAGAGACCGAGGGTGGTGGACTGAAGCTTTCTTT; CDR3aa: CATSRDRGWWTEAFF
j_gene: TRBJ2-7; d_gene: TRBD1; v_gene: TRBV4-3; abundance: once; CDR3nt: TGCGCCAGCAGCCAGGGACAGGGATCCTACGAGCAGTACTTC; CDR3aa: CASSQGQGSYEQYF
j_gene: TRBJ2-3; d_gene: -; v_gene: TRBV5-6; abundance: once; CDR3nt: TGTGCCAGCAGCTCAGCCGGGAGTATGGCAGATACGCAGTATTTT; CDR3aa: CASSSAGSMADTQYF
j_gene: TRBJ2-7; d_gene: -; v_gene: TRBV5-5; abundance: -; CDR3nt: TGTGCCAGCAGCTTTTCCTGGCCAACCTACGAGCAGTACTTC; CDR3aa: CASSFSWPTYEQYF
j_gene: TRBJ2-1; d_gene: -; v_gene: TRBV7-6; abundance: -; CDR3nt: TGTGCCAGCAGCGCAGGCAGGGGGGATAACAATGAGCAGTTCTTC; CDR3aa: CASSAGRGDNNEQFF
j_gene: TRBJ2-7; d_gene: -; v_gene: TRBV27; abundance: once; CDR3nt: TGTGCCAGCCTCGAAGGACCAGGACCACTCTACGAGCAGTACTTC; CDR3aa: CASLEGPGPLYEQYF
j_gene: TRBJ2-1; d_gene: -; v_gene: TRBV10-3; abundance: -; CDR3nt: TGTGCCATCAGCCCCCTGAACTCCTACAATGAGCAGTTCTTC; CDR3aa: CAISPLNSYNEQFF
j_gene: TRBJ2-1; d_gene: -; v_gene: TRBV4-1; abundance: -; CDR3nt: TGCGCCAGCAGCCATCCCGGGGGTTACAATGAGCAGTTCTTC; CDR3aa: CASSHPGGYNEQFF
j_gene: TRBJ2-7; d_gene: -; v_gene: TRBV6-6; abundance: few; CDR3nt: TGTGCCAGCAGCCCCGGGGCGATTACCTACGAGCAGTACTTC; CDR3aa: CASSPGAITYEQYF
j_gene: TRBJ1-3; d_gene: -; v_gene: TRBV28; abundance: -; CDR3nt: TGTGCCAGCTCGTGGAGGGTGATCTCTGGAAACACCATATATTTT; CDR3aa: CASSWRVISGNTIYF
j_gene: TRBJ2-2; d_gene: -; v_gene: TRBV7-9; abundance: few; CDR3nt: TGTGCCAGCAGCCTTCAGGACGGGGAGCTGTTTTTT; CDR3aa: CASSLQDGELFF